This TCR beta chain was observed in a study of neoadjuvant anti-PD-1 for oral cavity cancer. Study results and limitations: Each response group had just a few patients in TCR analyses.

In its sample, this clone was seen a few times. The antigen remains unidentified. Trimming left V 4 bases short and J 4 bases short, with 16 bases between. Per the germline V gene, CDR1 is SGHAT and CDR2 is FQNNGV. The CDR3 consists of 15 residues. The sample's time point: after neoadjuvant nivolumab, at surgical resection. Patients had newly diagnosed, untreated stage II-IVA oral cavity squamous cell carcinoma. No culture or expansion preceded analysis of these blood cells. Most PBMC samples had roughly 0.45 ug input DNA in six replicates. Clones were read by immunoSEQ multiplex PCR, and TCRdb kept only the in-frame ones, dropping some. The sample includes about 12,000 clones, over 55% of them seen just once.

This chain joins TRBV11-2 and TRBJ1-2; tentatively, D is TRBD1 (6 bases). Material: PBMCs, obtained after nivolumab (anti-PD-1) treatment. This TCR was recovered from a person between 40 and 85 years old with oral cavity squamous cell carcinoma. The CDR3 nucleotides are TGTGCCAGCAGCTCCTGGACAGTGCCGTCCTATGGCTACACCTTC. Its protein product is CASSSWTVPSYGYTF.